This T cell receptor (beta chain) was recovered during a study of control samples from healthy donors and cancer patients. Sequencing used immunoSEQ multiplex PCR; TCRdb keeps in-frame clones, though not all of them. The data show approximately 97,000 clones, 88% seen once. V lost 3 bases to trimming and J lost 11 bases, with 12 bases between them. The CDR3 runs 12 residues. Per germline, CDR1 MDHEN and CDR2 SYDVKM. Specimen: blood. The rearrangement links TRBV28 to TRBJ2-3; D gene ambiguous. The sequence was collected from a young man in good health. The CDR3 region has the DNA TGTGCCAGCAGTTTGGTGGACCTTCGGCAGTATTTT. Protein product: CASSLVDLRQYF.